Listed here is a single TCR beta chain. This entry is derived from a study of T cell responses to AZD1222 COVID-19 vaccine. The germline CDR1 and CDR2 sequences are MDHEN and SYDVKM. V lost 4 bases and J lost 0, with 13 bases in between. The CDR3 is made up of 15 amino acids. Method: immunoSEQ multiplex PCR; TCRdb's copy keeps in-frame clones and lacks some. The data show around 96,000 clones, with 70% to 90% seen just once and 5.6% held by the top ten. This sequence was found in an adult who received the AZD1222 COVID-19 vaccine. Sequenced material: peripheral blood, taken 28 days after the second AZD1222 dose. The chain employs TRBV28 and TRBJ2-7, with D possibly TRBD2 on 6 matching bases. The chain's CDR3 is CASSWRGTSSYEQYF. In DNA, the CDR3 is TGTGCCAGCAGTTGGAGGGGCACAAGCTCCTACGAGCAGTACTTC.